What follows are 18 T cell receptor beta chains derived from one specimen sequenced in a study of blood T cell repertoires in COVID-19. This table comes from immunoSEQ multiplex PCR, and its TCRdb copy is limited to in-frame clones, with some not included. The profile shows 220,000 or so clones, roughly 82% of them singletons. The source material was PBMCs or T cells enriched from blood (not recorded which). The receptors stem from a woman aged 45-65 years who had recovered from COVID-19.

The chain joins TRBV19 to TRBJ1-5; D is undetermined. The CDR3 has 13 residues. CDR1 is LNHDA, CDR2 SQIVND, per germline (reference sequence). V dropped 4 bases and J dropped 5 bases, with 9 bases sitting between them. For the CDR3, the DNA is TGTGCCAGTAGTACCGACATATATCAGCCCCAGCATTTT. Amino acid sequence: CASSTDIYQPQHF.

This chain connects TRBV4-1 to TRBJ2-3; TRBD2 matches at 12 bases. The CDR3 covers 16 residues. Germline loops: CDR1 MGHRA, CDR2 YSYEKL. The ends lost 5 bases at V and 2 bases at J; junction bases unmatched: 5. As DNA, the CDR3 is TGCGCCAGCAGCGATGGACTAGCGGGGATCACAGATACGCAGTATTTT. This sequence encodes CASSDGLAGITDTQYF.

The chain employs TRBV5-1 and TRBJ1-1, with D possibly being TRBD1 (6 bases). V was trimmed by 4 bases and J by 4 bases, leaving 17 bases between them. The CDR3 is made up of 15 amino acids. Germline V lookup: CDR1 SGHRS, CDR2 YFSETQ. CDR3 protein: CASSPTGARGTEAFF. The CDR3, as DNA: TGCGCCAGCAGCCCGACAGGCGCGAGGGGCACTGAAGCTTTCTTT.

This chain uses TRBV9 with TRBJ2-2, with 9 bases identical to TRBD2. The CDR3 sequence is 16 residues long. Germline lookup yields CDR1 SGDLS and CDR2 YYNGEE. With 3 bases clipped from V and 9 bases from J, the junction kept 12 bases outside the gene matches. CDR3 coding DNA: TGTGCCAGCAGCGGAGGTTTGGCGGGGGGGCCCCGGGAGCTGTTTTTT. This translates into CASSGGLAGGPRELFF. The whole variable domain, remainder taken from reference TRBV9 and TRBJ2-2, is DSGVTQTPKHLITATGQRVTLRCSPRSGDLSVYWYQQSLDQGLQFLIQYYNGEERAKGNILERFSAQQFPDLHSELNLSSLELGDSALYFCASSGGLAGGPRELFFGEGSRLTVL.

This clone turned up a few times. The J gene is TRBJ1-5, the V gene TRBV2, with 9 nucleotides matching TRBD1. Per the germline V gene, CDR1 is SNHLY and CDR2 is FYNNEI. V lost 5 bases and J lost 1; bases outside the gene matches: 3. CDR3 size: 15 residues. CDR3 DNA sequence: TGTGCCAGCAGTCGGGACAGGGCCAGCAATCAGCCCCAGCATTTT. Its protein is CASSRDRASNQPQHF. The whole variable domain, remainder taken from reference TRBV2 and TRBJ1-5, is EPEVTQTPSHQVTQMGQEVILRCVPISNHLYFYWYRQILGQKVEFLVSFYNNEISEKSEIFDDQFSVERPDGSNFTLKIRSTKLEDSAMYFCASSRDRASNQPQHFGDGTRLSIL.

V gene TRBV12-3 or TRBV12-4 combines with J gene TRBJ1-2; the match to TRBD1 covers 8 bases. This CDR3 has 12 amino acids. Trimming cost V 6 bases and J 8 bases; bases outside gene matches: 5. As DNA, the CDR3 is TGTGCCAGCAGCCCCGGGACAGGCGGCTACACCTTC. Encoded protein: CASSPGTGGYTF.

The V and J genes are TRBV19 and TRBJ1-3; D not certain. Germline V gene data show CDR1 as LNHDA and CDR2 as SQIVND (reference sequence). The CDR3 consists of 13 residues. Trimming took off 2 bases at V and 3 bases at J, with 5 bases between the two ends. The CDR3 nucleotides are TGTGCCAGTAGTATAAACGGTGGAAACACCATATATTTT. Protein product: CASSINGGNTIYF.

V is TRBV28 and J is TRBJ2-7, with D hard to call. V was cut by 6 bases and J by 3 bases, with 9 bases left in between. This CDR3 region has 12 residues. The germline V gene encodes CDR1 MDHEN and CDR2 SYDVKM. This CDR3 reads CASSPVLYEQYF. The CDR3 bases are TGTGCCAGCAGCCCCGTACTCTACGAGCAGTACTTC.

V gene TRBV13 combines with J gene TRBJ2-3, with TRBD2 identical over 7 bases. Germline V gives CDR1 PRHDT, CDR2 FYEKMQ (reference sequence). The CDR3 is 16 residues long. J lost 0 bases, V lost 5 bases, and 8 bases had no gene match. CDR3 amino acids: CASSPGLAVSTDTQYF. CDR3 nucleotides: TGTGCCAGCAGCCCTGGGCTAGCGGTTAGCACAGATACGCAGTATTTT.

V usage is TRBV19 and J usage is TRBJ1-2; 7 bases fit TRBD1. With V trimmed by 10 bases and J by 4 bases, 9 bases remained unmatched. The CDR3 contains 13 residues. The germline V gene encodes CDR1 LNHDA and CDR2 SQIVND (reference sequence). The DNA of the CDR3 is TGTGCCACGGAACCCGGGACAGCCTATGGCTACACCTTC. It translates to CATEPGTAYGYTF.

The rearrangement uses TRBV2 and TRBJ1-2; the D gene is possibly TRBD1 (6 bases). V was pared by 4 bases and J by 5 bases, with 17 bases between. Germline V gives CDR1 SNHLY, CDR2 FYNNEI. The length of the CDR3 is 15 residues. The CDR3 DNA follows: TGTGCCAGCAGTGGAGGACAGAGACCTATTTATGGCTACACCTTC. Translated: CASSGGQRPIYGYTF.

V usage is TRBV7-3 and J usage is TRBJ2-3; 10 bases map to TRBD2. CDR1 is SGHTA, CDR2 FQGTGA, per germline. The trim removed 5 bases at V and 1 base at J, leaving 3 bases unmatched. The CDR3 is 15 residues long. In nucleotides, the CDR3 is TGTGCCAGCAGCAATCTAGCGGGGGGCACAGATACGCAGTATTTT. Translation gives CASSNLAGGTDTQYF.

This rearrangement joins TRBV5-8 to TRBJ2-2; 10 positions match TRBD1. The CDR3 length is 17 residues. V gave up 1 base and J gave up 2 bases; unmatched junction bases: 5. Germline CDR1 SGHTS, CDR2 YDEGEE. The CDR3 DNA reads TGTGCCAGCAGCTTGCTGGGACAGGGGCCAAACACCGGGGAGCTGTTTTTT. This sequence encodes CASSLLGQGPNTGELFF.

About this clone: It is likely a read error, because the conserved phenylalanine at the end of the CDR3 is missing. The DNA is left out, because the CDR3 cannot be placed on it with certainty; the CDR3 is given as TCRdb lists it. V usage is TRBV21-1 and J usage is TRBJ1-1. TRBV21-1 is a pseudogene locus. The CDR3 is made up of 9 amino acids, end residues included. CDR3 in amino acids: CASSKDSGL.

The chain employs TRBV6-2 or TRBV6-3 and TRBJ1-1; 8 bases match TRBD1. The CDR3 is made up of 16 amino acids. Germline-derived CDR1 and CDR2 are MNHEY and SVGEGT. Trimming cost V 5 bases and J 0 bases; bases outside gene matches: 8. DNA of the CDR3: TGTGCCAGCAGTCACCCGACAGGGGAAATGAACACTGAAGCTTTCTTT. Residues: CASSHPTGEMNTEAFF.

This clone occurred once. The gene calls are TRBV18 and TRBJ2-5, with TRBD1 identical over 9 bases. The length of the CDR3 is 14 residues. J lost 4 bases, V lost 5 bases, and 5 bases had no gene match. The germline V gene has CDR1 KGHSH and CDR2 LQKENI. The CDR3 nucleotides read TGTGCCAGCTCAGCGACAGGGGGACTAGAGACCCAGTACTTC. Its translation: CASSATGGLETQYF.

This chain joins TRBV4-3 and TRBJ2-7, with D perhaps matching TRBD2 (6 bases). V lost 0 bases and J lost 5, with 8 bases in between. The CDR3 totals 13 residues. Germline lookup yields CDR1 LGHNA and CDR2 YSLEER. The CDR3 sequence is CASSQDRGNEQYF. DNA for the CDR3: TGCGCCAGCAGCCAAGATCGGGGGAACGAGCAGTACTTC.

The chain combines TRBV27 with TRBJ1-2; D not resolved. The germline gives CDR1 MNHEY, CDR2 SMNVEV (reference sequence). The V end lost 3 bases, the J end lost 2 bases, and 7 bases lay between the germline ends. The CDR3 has 13 amino acids. The CDR3, as DNA: TGTGCCAGCAGTTTGGCGGGGAACTATGGCTACACCTTC. Its protein is CASSLAGNYGYTF.